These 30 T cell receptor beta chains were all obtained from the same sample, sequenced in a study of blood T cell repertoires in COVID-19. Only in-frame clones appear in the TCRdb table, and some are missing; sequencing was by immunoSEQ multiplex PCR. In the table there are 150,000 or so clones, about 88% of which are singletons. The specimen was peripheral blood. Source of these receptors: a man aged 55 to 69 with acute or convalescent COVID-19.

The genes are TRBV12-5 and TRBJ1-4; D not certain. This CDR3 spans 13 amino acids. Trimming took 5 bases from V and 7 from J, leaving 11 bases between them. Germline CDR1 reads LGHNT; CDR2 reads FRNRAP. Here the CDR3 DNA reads TGTGCTAGTGGTCCTAGTACCGGTGAAAAACTGTTTTTT. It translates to CASGPSTGEKLFF.

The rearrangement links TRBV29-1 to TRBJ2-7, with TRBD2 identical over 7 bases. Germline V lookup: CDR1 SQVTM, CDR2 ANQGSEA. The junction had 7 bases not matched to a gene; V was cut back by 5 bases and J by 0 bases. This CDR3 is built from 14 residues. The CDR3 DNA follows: TGCAGCGTTAGGACTAGGGTGGCCTCCTACGAGCAGTACTTC. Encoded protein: CSVRTRVASYEQYF.

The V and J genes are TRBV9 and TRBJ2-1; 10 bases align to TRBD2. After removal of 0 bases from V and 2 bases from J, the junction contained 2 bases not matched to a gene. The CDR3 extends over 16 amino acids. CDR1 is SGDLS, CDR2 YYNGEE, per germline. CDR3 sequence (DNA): TGTGCCAGCAGCGTAGCAACTAGCGGGACCTACAATGAGCAGTTCTTC. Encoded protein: CASSVATSGTYNEQFF. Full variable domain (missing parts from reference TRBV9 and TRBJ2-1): DSGVTQTPKHLITATGQRVTLRCSPRSGDLSVYWYQQSLDQGLQFLIQYYNGEERAKGNILERFSAQQFPDLHSELNLSSLELGDSALYFCASSVATSGTYNEQFFGPGTRLTVL.

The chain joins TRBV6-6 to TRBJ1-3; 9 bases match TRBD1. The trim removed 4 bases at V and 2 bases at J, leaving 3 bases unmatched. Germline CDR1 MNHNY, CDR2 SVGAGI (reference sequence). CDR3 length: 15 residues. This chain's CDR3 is CASSSGTGTGNTIYF. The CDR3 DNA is TGTGCCAGCAGTTCCGGGACAGGGACTGGAAACACCATATATTTT.

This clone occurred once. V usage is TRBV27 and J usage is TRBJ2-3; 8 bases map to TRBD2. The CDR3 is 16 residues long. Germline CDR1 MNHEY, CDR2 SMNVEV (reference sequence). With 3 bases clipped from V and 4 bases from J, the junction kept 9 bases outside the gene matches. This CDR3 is CASSFLSGSWADTQYF. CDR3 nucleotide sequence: TGTGCCAGCAGTTTCCTAAGCGGGAGCTGGGCAGATACGCAGTATTTT.

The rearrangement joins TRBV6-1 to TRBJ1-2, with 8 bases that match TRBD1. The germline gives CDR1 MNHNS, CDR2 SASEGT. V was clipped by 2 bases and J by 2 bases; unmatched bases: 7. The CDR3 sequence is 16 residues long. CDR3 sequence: CASSEIDRGANYGYTF. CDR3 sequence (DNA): TGTGCCAGCAGTGAAATTGACAGGGGAGCCAACTATGGCTACACCTTC.

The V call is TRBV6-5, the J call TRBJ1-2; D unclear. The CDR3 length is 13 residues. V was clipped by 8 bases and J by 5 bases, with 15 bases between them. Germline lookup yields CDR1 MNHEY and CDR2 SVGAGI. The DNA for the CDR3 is TGTGCCAGCGGGAGGAGTGTGGAATATGGCTACACCTTC. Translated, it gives CASGRSVEYGYTF.

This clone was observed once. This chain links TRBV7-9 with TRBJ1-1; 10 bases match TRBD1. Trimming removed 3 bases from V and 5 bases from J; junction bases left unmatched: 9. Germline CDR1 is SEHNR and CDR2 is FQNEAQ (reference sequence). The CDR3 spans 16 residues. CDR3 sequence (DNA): TGTGCCAGCAGCTTTTTATCCGGGACAGGGGAGACTGAAGCTTTCTTT. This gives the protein CASSFLSGTGETEAFF.

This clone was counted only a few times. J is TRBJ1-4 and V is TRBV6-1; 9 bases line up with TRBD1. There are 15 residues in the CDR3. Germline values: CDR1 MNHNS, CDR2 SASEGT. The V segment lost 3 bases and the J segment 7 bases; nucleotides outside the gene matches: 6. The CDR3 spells CASSDQTGGGEKLFF. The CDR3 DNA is TGTGCCAGCAGTGATCAGACAGGGGGAGGTGAAAAACTGTTTTTT.

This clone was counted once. The CDR3 nucleotides read TGTGCCTGGAACACAGGGGGCCACTACTACAATGAGCAGTTCTTC. Residues: CAWNTGGHYYNEQFF. J is TRBJ2-1 and V is TRBV30, with 9 bases aligning to TRBD1. The CDR3 runs 15 residues. The V and J ends lost 4 bases and 3 bases, in that order; junction bases with no gene match: 7. Per the germline V gene, CDR1 is GTSNPN and CDR2 is SVGIG (reference sequence).

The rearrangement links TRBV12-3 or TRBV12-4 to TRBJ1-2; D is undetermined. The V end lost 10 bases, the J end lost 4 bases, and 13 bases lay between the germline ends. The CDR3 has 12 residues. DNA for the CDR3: TGTGCCACCCTTTATGTCGGCTATGGCTACACCTTC. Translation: CATLYVGYGYTF.

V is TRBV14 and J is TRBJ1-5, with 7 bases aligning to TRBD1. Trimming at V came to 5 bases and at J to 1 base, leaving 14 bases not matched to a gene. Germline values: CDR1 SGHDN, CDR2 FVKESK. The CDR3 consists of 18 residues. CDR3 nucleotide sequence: TGTGCCAGCAGCGCCTTTACAGGGGAATGGGCAAGCAATCAGCCCCAGCATTTT. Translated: CASSAFTGEWASNQPQHF.

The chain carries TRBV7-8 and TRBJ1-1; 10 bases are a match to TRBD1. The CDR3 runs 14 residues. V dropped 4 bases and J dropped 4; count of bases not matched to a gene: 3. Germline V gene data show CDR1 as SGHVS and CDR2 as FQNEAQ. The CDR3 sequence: CASSSRTGGTEAFF. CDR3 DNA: TGTGCCAGCAGCTCAAGGACAGGGGGCACTGAAGCTTTCTTT.

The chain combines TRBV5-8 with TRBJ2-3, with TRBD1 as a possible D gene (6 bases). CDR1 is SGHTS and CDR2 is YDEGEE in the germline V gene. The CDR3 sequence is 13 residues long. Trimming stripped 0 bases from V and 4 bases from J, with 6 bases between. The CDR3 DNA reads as TGTGCCAGCAGCTTGGCAGGGGCAGATACGCAGTATTTT. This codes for CASSLAGADTQYF.

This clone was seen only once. In DNA form, the CDR3 reads TGTGCCAGTAGTATAGGGACTAGCGGGAGGTACGAGCAGTACTTC. Its protein is CASSIGTSGRYEQYF. The rearrangement joins TRBV19 to TRBJ2-7; 14 bases are shared with TRBD2. Losses at the gene ends were 1 base for V and 4 bases for J; bases not matched to a gene: 0. CDR3 length equals 15 residues. The germline gives CDR1 LNHDA, CDR2 SQIVND (reference sequence).

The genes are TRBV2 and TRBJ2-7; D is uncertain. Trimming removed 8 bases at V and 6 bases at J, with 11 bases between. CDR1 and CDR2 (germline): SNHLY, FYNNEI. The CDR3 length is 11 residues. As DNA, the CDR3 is TGTGCCAGCCGGCAGGTCTCCGAGCAGTACTTC. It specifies CASRQVSEQYF.

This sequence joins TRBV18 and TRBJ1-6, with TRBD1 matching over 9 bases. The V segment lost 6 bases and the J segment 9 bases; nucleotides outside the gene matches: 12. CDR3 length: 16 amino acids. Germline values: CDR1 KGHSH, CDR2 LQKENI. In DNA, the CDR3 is TGTGCCAGCTCCCAAGGACAGGGGACGAGGATTTCACCCCTCCACTTT. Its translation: CASSQGQGTRISPLHF.

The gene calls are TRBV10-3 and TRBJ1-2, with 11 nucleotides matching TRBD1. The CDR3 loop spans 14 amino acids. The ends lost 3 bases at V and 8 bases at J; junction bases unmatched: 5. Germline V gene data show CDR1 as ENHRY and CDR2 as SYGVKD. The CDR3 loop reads CAISERGTGGGYTF. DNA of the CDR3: TGTGCCATCAGTGAACGGGGGACAGGGGGAGGCTACACCTTC.

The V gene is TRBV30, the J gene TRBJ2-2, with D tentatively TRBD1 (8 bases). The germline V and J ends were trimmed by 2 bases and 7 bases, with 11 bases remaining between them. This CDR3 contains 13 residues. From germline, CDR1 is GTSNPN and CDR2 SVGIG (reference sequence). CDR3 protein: CAWSTGGGGELFF. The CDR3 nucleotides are TGTGCCTGGAGTACAGGGGGGGGCGGGGAGCTGTTTTTT.

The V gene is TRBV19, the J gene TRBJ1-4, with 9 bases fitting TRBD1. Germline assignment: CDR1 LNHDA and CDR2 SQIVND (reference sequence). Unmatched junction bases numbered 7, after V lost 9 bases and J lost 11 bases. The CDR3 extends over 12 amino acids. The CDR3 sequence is CASRGTGWKLFF. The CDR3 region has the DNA TGTGCCAGCCGAGGGACAGGGTGGAAACTGTTTTTT.

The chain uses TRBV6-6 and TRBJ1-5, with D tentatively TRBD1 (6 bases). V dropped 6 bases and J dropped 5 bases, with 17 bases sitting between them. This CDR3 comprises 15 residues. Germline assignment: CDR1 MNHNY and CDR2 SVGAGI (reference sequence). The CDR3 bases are TGTGCCAGCAGGAAGCTTCGGACAGATGATCAGCCCCAGCATTTT. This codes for CASRKLRTDDQPQHF.

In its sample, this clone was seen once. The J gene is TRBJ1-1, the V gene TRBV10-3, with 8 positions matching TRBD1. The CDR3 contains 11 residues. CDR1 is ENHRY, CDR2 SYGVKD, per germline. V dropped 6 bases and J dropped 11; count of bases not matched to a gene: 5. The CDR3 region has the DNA TGTGCCATCAGCCAGACAGGGGATGCTTTCTTT. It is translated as CAISQTGDAFF.

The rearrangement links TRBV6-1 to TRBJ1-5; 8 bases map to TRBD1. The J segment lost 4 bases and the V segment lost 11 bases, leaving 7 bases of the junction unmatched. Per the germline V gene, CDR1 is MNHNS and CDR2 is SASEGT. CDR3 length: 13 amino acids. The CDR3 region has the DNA TGTGCCGCAATGGACAGGGATAATCAGCCCCAGCATTTT. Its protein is CAAMDRDNQPQHF.

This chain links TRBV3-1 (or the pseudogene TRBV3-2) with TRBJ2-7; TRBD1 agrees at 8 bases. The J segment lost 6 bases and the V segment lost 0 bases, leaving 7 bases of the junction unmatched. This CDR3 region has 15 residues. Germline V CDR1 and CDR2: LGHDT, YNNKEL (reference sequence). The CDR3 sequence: CASSQEPGQGREQYF. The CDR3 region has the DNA TGTGCCAGCAGCCAAGAACCCGGACAGGGACGCGAGCAGTACTTC.

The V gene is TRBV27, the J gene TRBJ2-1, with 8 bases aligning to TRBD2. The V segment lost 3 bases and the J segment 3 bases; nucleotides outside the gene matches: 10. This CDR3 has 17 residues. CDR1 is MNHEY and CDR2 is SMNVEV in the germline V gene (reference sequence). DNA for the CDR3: TGTGCCAGCAGTTTGGGGGTATGGGCGGGGGGCTACAATGAGCAGTTCTTC. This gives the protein CASSLGVWAGGYNEQFF.

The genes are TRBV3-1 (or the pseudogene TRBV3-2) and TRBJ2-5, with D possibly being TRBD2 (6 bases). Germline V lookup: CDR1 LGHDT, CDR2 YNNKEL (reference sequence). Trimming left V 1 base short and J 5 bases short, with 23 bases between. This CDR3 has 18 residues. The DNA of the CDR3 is TGTGCCAGCAGCCAAGGAGGTAGCGGAGACCCCCTTATGGAGACCCAGTACTTC. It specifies CASSQGGSGDPLMETQYF.

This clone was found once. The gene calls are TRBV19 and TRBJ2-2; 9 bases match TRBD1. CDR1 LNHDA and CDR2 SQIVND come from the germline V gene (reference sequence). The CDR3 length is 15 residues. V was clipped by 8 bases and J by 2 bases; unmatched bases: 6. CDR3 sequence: CASQDRGTNTGELFF. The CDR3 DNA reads TGTGCCAGTCAAGACAGGGGGACAAACACCGGGGAGCTGTTTTTT. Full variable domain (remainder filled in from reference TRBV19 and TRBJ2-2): DGGITQSPKYLFRKEGQNVTLSCEQNLNHDAMYWYRQDPGQGLRLIYYSQIVNDFQKGDIAEGYSVSREKKESFPLTVTSAQKNPTAFYLCASQDRGTNTGELFFGEGSRLTVL.

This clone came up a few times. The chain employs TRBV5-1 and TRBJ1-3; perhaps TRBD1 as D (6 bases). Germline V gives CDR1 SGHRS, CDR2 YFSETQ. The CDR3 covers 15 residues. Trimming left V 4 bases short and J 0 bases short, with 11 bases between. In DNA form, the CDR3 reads TGCGCCAGCAGCCAAAGGGGGGGCTCTGGAAACACCATATATTTT. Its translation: CASSQRGGSGNTIYF.

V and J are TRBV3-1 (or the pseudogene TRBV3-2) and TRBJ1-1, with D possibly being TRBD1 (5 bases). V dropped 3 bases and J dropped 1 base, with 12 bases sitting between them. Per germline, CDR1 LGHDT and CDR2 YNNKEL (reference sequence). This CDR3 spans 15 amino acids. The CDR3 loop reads CASSHRGKRNTEAFF. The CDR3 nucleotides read TGTGCCAGCAGCCACCGGGGGAAGAGGAACACTGAAGCTTTCTTT.

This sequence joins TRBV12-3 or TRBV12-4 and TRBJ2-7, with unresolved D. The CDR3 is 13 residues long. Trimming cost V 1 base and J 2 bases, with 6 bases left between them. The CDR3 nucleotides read TGTGCCAGCAGTTTAGGCGTCGCCTACGAGCAGTACGTC. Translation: CASSLGVAYEQYV.